This is a list of T cell receptor beta chains from one sample in a study of blood T cell repertoires in COVID-19. Some clones are missing from TCRdb's copy, which holds only in-frame ones; the method was immunoSEQ multiplex PCR. The sample has about 430,000 clones, 70% to 90% seen once. Material for sequencing was PBMCs or T cells enriched from blood (not recorded which). The receptors come from a woman in her late teens or twenties who had been exposed to COVID-19. Each CDR3 is given with its conserved first and last residue. A D gene is named only where the DNA matches it firmly. Only part of the rows carry a size: once, few, many, or a class if the clone is expanded.

clone_size: once; v_call: TRBV28; d_call: .; j_call: TRBJ2-3; cdr3_nt: TGTGCCAGCAGTTTAACGGGCAGGGGCACAGATACGCAGTATTTT; cdr3_aa: CASSLTGRGTDTQYF
clone_size: .; v_call: TRBV7-9; d_call: TRBD1; j_call: TRBJ1-6; cdr3_nt: TGTGCCAGCAGCCCCATACAGGGGGCCAATTCACCCCTCCACTTT; cdr3_aa: CASSPIQGANSPLHF
clone_size: .; v_call: TRBV14; d_call: TRBD2; j_call: TRBJ2-7; cdr3_nt: TGTGCCAGCAGCCAAGAAGGAAGCGGGGAACTTGGCGAGCAGTACTTC; cdr3_aa: CASSQEGSGELGEQYF
clone_size: .; v_call: TRBV5-5; d_call: TRBD1; j_call: TRBJ2-4; cdr3_nt: TGTGCCAGCAGCCGGACAGGGGAGGGGAACATTCAGTACTTC; cdr3_aa: CASSRTGEGNIQYF
clone_size: .; v_call: TRBV7-2; d_call: TRBD2; j_call: TRBJ2-7; cdr3_nt: TGTGCCAGCAGCCCGTCGGCGGGGGGCTTGGGGGAGCAGTACTTC; cdr3_aa: CASSPSAGGLGEQYF
clone_size: .; v_call: TRBV18; d_call: .; j_call: TRBJ1-6; cdr3_nt: TGTGCCAGCTCACCGGCTAGCAACAAGAATTCACCCCTCCACTTT; cdr3_aa: CASSPASNKNSPLHF
clone_size: .; v_call: TRBV30; d_call: TRBD1; j_call: TRBJ1-1; cdr3_nt: TGTGCCTGGAGTCGGACAGGGGCCCTCATGAACACTGAAGCTTTCTTT; cdr3_aa: CAWSRTGALMNTEAFF
clone_size: .; v_call: TRBV28; d_call: TRBD2; j_call: TRBJ2-7; cdr3_nt: TGTGCCAGCAGTCCCCTTAGCGGGACATCCTACGAGCAGTACTTC; cdr3_aa: CASSPLSGTSYEQYF
clone_size: once; v_call: TRBV7-3; d_call: TRBD2; j_call: TRBJ2-3; cdr3_nt: TGTGCCAGCAGCTTACTCGCTAGGCTAGCGGGCACAGATACGCAGTATTTT; cdr3_aa: CASSLLARLAGTDTQYF
clone_size: .; v_call: TRBV28; d_call: TRBD2; j_call: TRBJ2-3; cdr3_nt: TGTGCCAGCAGTTTAGCTGAAACTAGCGGGCCACCCACAGATACGCAGTATTTT; cdr3_aa: CASSLAETSGPPTDTQYF
clone_size: .; v_call: TRBV6-4; d_call: .; j_call: TRBJ1-5; cdr3_nt: TGTGCCAGCAGTAAGGAAGGGGGTGAGCCCCAGCATTTT; cdr3_aa: CASSKEGGEPQHF
clone_size: .; v_call: TRBV19; d_call: TRBD2; j_call: TRBJ2-5; cdr3_nt: TGTGCCAGTAGTCCACACCAGGGAGGGGAGACCCAGTACTTC; cdr3_aa: CASSPHQGGETQYF
clone_size: .; v_call: TRBV24-1; d_call: TRBD1; j_call: TRBJ2-3; cdr3_nt: TGTGCCACCAGTGCCCTAGGAACAGGGGGCGAGGAAGATACGCAGTATTTT; cdr3_aa: CATSALGTGGEEDTQYF
clone_size: .; v_call: TRBV3-1/TRBV3-2; d_call: TRBD1; j_call: TRBJ2-6; cdr3_nt: TGTGCCAGCAGCCGAGAGACAGGGGACCCCTCTGGGGCCAACGTCCTGACTTTC; cdr3_aa: CASSRETGDPSGANVLTF
clone_size: many; v_call: TRBV10-3; d_call: TRBD2; j_call: TRBJ2-7; cdr3_nt: TGTGCCATCAGTGCTGCAGCGGGGGGGACCTACGAGCAGTACTTC; cdr3_aa: CAISAAAGGTYEQYF
clone_size: few; v_call: TRBV6-1; d_call: .; j_call: TRBJ1-1; cdr3_nt: TGTGCCAGCAGTGAAAATTGGAGAGAGGTGGACACTGAAGCTTTCTTT; cdr3_aa: CASSENWREVDTEAFF
clone_size: .; v_call: TRBV5-1; d_call: .; j_call: TRBJ1-2; cdr3_nt: TGCGCCAGCAGGTTGACCCCAGGGGTGAGCGACTATGGCTACACCTTC; cdr3_aa: CASRLTPGVSDYGYTF
clone_size: .; v_call: TRBV5-8; d_call: .; j_call: TRBJ1-2; cdr3_nt: TGTGCCAGCAGCTTGGCGGGAAGCTATGGCTACACCTTC; cdr3_aa: CASSLAGSYGYTF
clone_size: .; v_call: TRBV2; d_call: TRBD2; j_call: TRBJ2-4; cdr3_nt: TGTGCCAGCGCTGGGACTAGCGGGATACTAGCCAAAAACATTCAGTACTTC; cdr3_aa: CASAGTSGILAKNIQYF
clone_size: once; v_call: TRBV4-3; d_call: TRBD1; j_call: TRBJ2-7; cdr3_nt: TGCGCCAGCAGCCATATGGGACAGGGCGATGAGCAGTACTTC; cdr3_aa: CASSHMGQGDEQYF
clone_size: .; v_call: TRBV9; d_call: TRBD1; j_call: TRBJ2-2; cdr3_nt: TGTGCCAGCAGCGAAGCAGGGGGCGCGGGCGGGGAGCTGTTTTTT; cdr3_aa: CASSEAGGAGGELFF
clone_size: once; v_call: TRBV27; d_call: TRBD1; j_call: TRBJ1-6; cdr3_nt: TGTGCCAGCAGTTTATCGGCAGGGGGACATTCACCCCTCCACTTT; cdr3_aa: CASSLSAGGHSPLHF
clone_size: once; v_call: TRBV27; d_call: TRBD1; j_call: TRBJ1-1; cdr3_nt: TGTGCCACCTTCTTGGGACAGTCGACCACTGAAGCTTTCTTT; cdr3_aa: CATFLGQSTTEAFF
clone_size: .; v_call: TRBV19; d_call: TRBD1; j_call: TRBJ2-6; cdr3_nt: TGTGCCAGTTCTTCAGGGGGATCTGGGGCCAACGTCCTGACTTTC; cdr3_aa: CASSSGGSGANVLTF
clone_size: .; v_call: TRBV28; d_call: TRBD1; j_call: TRBJ1-1; cdr3_nt: TGTGCCAGCACGGGACAGCTGAACACTGAAGCTTTCTTT; cdr3_aa: CASTGQLNTEAFF
clone_size: .; v_call: TRBV2; d_call: .; j_call: TRBJ2-5; cdr3_nt: TGTGCCTCTCAGAGAACAGAGCAAGAGACCCAGTACTTC; cdr3_aa: CASQRTEQETQYF
clone_size: .; v_call: TRBV27; d_call: TRBD2; j_call: TRBJ2-5; cdr3_nt: TGTGCCAGCAGTTCCCGCTCGGGACTAGCGGGGGAAGAGACCCAGTACTTC; cdr3_aa: CASSSRSGLAGEETQYF
clone_size: .; v_call: TRBV7-2; d_call: TRBD1; j_call: TRBJ1-1; cdr3_nt: TGTGCCAGCAGCTATGACAGGGGGCGAACTGAAGCTTTCTTT; cdr3_aa: CASSYDRGRTEAFF
clone_size: .; v_call: TRBV7-2; d_call: TRBD1; j_call: TRBJ1-2; cdr3_nt: TGTGCCAGCAGGCCGCCCGGGACAGGGGGCGGAGGCTACACCTTC; cdr3_aa: CASRPPGTGGGGYTF
clone_size: .; v_call: TRBV5-1; d_call: TRBD2; j_call: TRBJ2-7; cdr3_nt: TGCGCCAGCAGCCCGGGGGATAGCGGGAGGGCCAGCGAGCAGTACTTC; cdr3_aa: CASSPGDSGRASEQYF
clone_size: .; v_call: TRBV7-2; d_call: .; j_call: TRBJ1-2; cdr3_nt: TGTGCCAGCAGCTTAGAAACAGCCAGCTATGGCTACACCTTC; cdr3_aa: CASSLETASYGYTF
clone_size: .; v_call: TRBV18; d_call: .; j_call: TRBJ1-2; cdr3_nt: TGTGCCAGCTCACCCGGTCTGCAGGGTGACTATGGCTACACCTTC; cdr3_aa: CASSPGLQGDYGYTF
clone_size: .; v_call: TRBV19; d_call: TRBD2; j_call: TRBJ2-3; cdr3_nt: TGTGCCAGTAGTCCTCGGACTAGCGGGAACACAGATACGCAGTATTTT; cdr3_aa: CASSPRTSGNTDTQYF
clone_size: .; v_call: TRBV4-2; d_call: TRBD2; j_call: TRBJ2-7; cdr3_nt: TGTGCCAGCAGCCAAAGTCGGGAGGGTTTCTACGAGCAGTACTTC; cdr3_aa: CASSQSREGFYEQYF
clone_size: .; v_call: TRBV27; d_call: .; j_call: TRBJ2-3; cdr3_nt: TGTGCCAGCAGTTTAGCTGGCGGTACTTTAACAGATACGCAGTATTTT; cdr3_aa: CASSLAGGTLTDTQYF
clone_size: .; v_call: TRBV7-8; d_call: .; j_call: TRBJ1-2; cdr3_nt: TGTGCCAGCACCCCACAGCAAAGCTATGGCTACACCTTC; cdr3_aa: CASTPQQSYGYTF
clone_size: .; v_call: TRBV28; d_call: .; j_call: TRBJ1-1; cdr3_nt: TGTGCCAGCAGTCCGGAGATGAACACTGAAGCTTTCTTT; cdr3_aa: CASSPEMNTEAFF